These 10 T cell receptor beta chains were all obtained from the same sample, sequenced in a study of cytomegalovirus exposure and HLA in healthy donors. The primer mix had 60 Vbeta and 13 Jbeta primers. Using immunoSEQ multiplex PCR, the repertoire was profiled, and TCRdb retains in-frame clones only, with some absent. This sample carries 60,000 to 70,000 clones, roughly 80% of them seen once, and the ten largest clones take under 30%. Sequencing input: PBMCs. The receptors stem from a woman in her 40s in good health and CMV-seropositive.

This chain joins TRBV30 and TRBJ2-7, with 7 bases lining up with TRBD1. The CDR3 is 13 amino acids. J lost 9 bases, V lost 5 bases, and 13 bases had no gene match. Germline CDR1 is GTSNPN and CDR2 is SVGIG (reference sequence). The CDR3 bases are TGTGCCTGGGACAACAGACAGGGATGGGGGCAGTACTTC. Translating it yields CAWDNRQGWGQYF.

The chain carries TRBV5-6 and TRBJ2-1; D may be TRBD2 (7 bases). The CDR3 has 16 amino acids. The germline V gene has CDR1 SGHDT and CDR2 YYEEEE. V dropped 2 bases and J dropped 5 bases, with 17 bases sitting between them. The CDR3 loop reads CASSLVTGGLHNEQFF. CDR3 in DNA: TGTGCCAGCAGCTTAGTTACGGGGGGCCTTCACAATGAGCAGTTCTTC.

This chain links TRBV7-2 with TRBJ1-6; 7 bases agree with TRBD1. This CDR3 contains 18 residues. CDR1 is SGHTA, CDR2 FQGNSA, per germline. V lost 5 bases, J lost 4 bases, and 14 bases stayed unmatched. CDR3 amino acids: CASSGGTDRLLYNSPLHF. The CDR3 region has the DNA TGTGCCAGCAGCGGAGGGACAGACCGACTTCTATATAATTCACCCCTCCACTTT.

The V call is TRBV6-1, the J call TRBJ1-1; D might be TRBD1 (5 bases). Germline V gene sequence: CDR1 MNHNS, CDR2 SASEGT. The CDR3 is made up of 13 amino acids. V lost 1 base, J lost 8 bases, and 11 bases lay in between. CDR3 amino acids: CASSEGGSWEAFF. The CDR3 DNA follows: TGTGCCAGCAGTGAAGGGGGCTCGTGGGAAGCTTTCTTT.

This chain links TRBV2 with TRBJ2-3; D call uncertain. The V and J ends lost 6 bases and 5 bases respectively, with 9 bases between them. This CDR3 comprises 12 residues. Germline assignment: CDR1 SNHLY and CDR2 FYNNEI. Written as DNA, the CDR3 is TGTGCCAGCAGCGTAACCAGAGATACGCAGTATTTT. This gives the protein CASSVTRDTQYF.

This chain links TRBV7-3 with TRBJ1-1, with D possibly matching TRBD1 (5 bases). Germline assignment: CDR1 SGHTA and CDR2 FQGTGA. V was trimmed by 5 bases and J by 3 bases, leaving 10 bases between them. CDR3 size: 13 residues. CDR3 DNA sequence: TGTGCCAGCAGCCTCGACAGCCACACTGAAGCTTTCTTT. This translates into CASSLDSHTEAFF.

The chain couples TRBV30 to TRBJ2-2; unclear D gene. V was cut by 0 bases and J by 4 bases, with 6 bases left in between. The CDR3 extends over 13 amino acids. Germline-derived CDR1 and CDR2 are GTSNPN and SVGIG (reference sequence). The CDR3 DNA reads TGTGCCTGGAGTGTACGGGTCACCGGGGAGCTGTTTTTT. Encoded protein: CAWSVRVTGELFF.

This clone qualifies as medium-sized. The chain is built from TRBV7-8 and TRBJ1-1; no reliable D call. Trimming stripped 5 bases from V and 3 bases from J, with 7 bases between. The CDR3 is made up of 12 amino acids. Germline assignment: CDR1 SGHVS and CDR2 FQNEAQ. The CDR3 region is CASSPDYTEAFF. DNA for the CDR3: TGTGCCAGCAGCCCTGACTACACTGAAGCTTTCTTT.

V gene TRBV18 combines with J gene TRBJ1-2; 7 bases are a match to TRBD1. The germline gives CDR1 KGHSH, CDR2 LQKENI. The CDR3 extends over 15 amino acids. V lost 4 bases, J lost 4 bases, and 9 bases stayed unmatched. In DNA, the CDR3 is TGTGCCAGCTCACTGGACCAGGGGGAAGGCTATGGCTACACCTTC. This codes for CASSLDQGEGYGYTF.

In this sample, this clone turned up a few times. The chain links TRBV19 to TRBJ1-1; D gene ambiguous. The germline V and J ends were trimmed by 8 bases and 5 bases, with 9 bases remaining between them. This CDR3 comprises 11 residues. The germline gives CDR1 LNHDA, CDR2 SQIVND (reference sequence). CDR3 residues: CASGRETEAFF. The CDR3 DNA is TGTGCCAGTGGCCGGGAGACTGAAGCTTTCTTT.